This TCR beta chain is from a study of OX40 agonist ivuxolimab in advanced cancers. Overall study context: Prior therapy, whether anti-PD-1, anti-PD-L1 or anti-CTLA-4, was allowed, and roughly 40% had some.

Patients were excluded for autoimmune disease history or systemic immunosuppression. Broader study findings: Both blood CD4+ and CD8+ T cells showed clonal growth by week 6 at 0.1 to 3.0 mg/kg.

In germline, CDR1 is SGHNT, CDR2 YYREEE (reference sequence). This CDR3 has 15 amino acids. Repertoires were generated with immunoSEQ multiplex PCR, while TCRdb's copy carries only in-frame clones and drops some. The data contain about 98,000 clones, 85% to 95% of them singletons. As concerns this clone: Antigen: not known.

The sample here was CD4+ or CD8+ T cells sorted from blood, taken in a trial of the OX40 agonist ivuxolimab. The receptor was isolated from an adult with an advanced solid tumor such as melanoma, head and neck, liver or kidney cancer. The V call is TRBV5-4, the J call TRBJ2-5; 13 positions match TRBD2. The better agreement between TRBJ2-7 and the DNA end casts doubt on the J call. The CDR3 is CASSYRTSGGYEQYF. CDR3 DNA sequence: TGTGCCAGCAGCTACCGGACTAGCGGGGGTTACGAGCAGTACTTC.